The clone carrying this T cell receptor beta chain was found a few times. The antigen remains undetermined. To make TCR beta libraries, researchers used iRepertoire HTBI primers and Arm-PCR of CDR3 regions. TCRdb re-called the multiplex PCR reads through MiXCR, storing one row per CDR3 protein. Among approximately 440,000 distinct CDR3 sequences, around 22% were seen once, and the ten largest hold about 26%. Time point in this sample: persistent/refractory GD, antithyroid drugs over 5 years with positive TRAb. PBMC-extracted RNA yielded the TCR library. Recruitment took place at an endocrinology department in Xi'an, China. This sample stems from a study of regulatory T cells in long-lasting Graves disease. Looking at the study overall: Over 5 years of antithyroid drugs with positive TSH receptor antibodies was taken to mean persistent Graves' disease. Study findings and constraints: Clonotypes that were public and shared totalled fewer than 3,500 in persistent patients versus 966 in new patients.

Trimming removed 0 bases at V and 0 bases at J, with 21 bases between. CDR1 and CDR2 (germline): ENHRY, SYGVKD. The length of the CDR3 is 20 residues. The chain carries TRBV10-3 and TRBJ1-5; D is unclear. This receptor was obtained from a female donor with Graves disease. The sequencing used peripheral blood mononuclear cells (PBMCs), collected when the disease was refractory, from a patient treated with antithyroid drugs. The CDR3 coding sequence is TGTGCCATCAGTGAGTCCCACATCGCAGATTGCTCATATAGCAATCAGCCCCAGCATTTT. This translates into CAISESHIADCSYSNQPQHF.